This T cell receptor (beta chain) derives from a study of T cells after yellow fever vaccination. This clonotype was recorded a few times. Trimming removed 1 base from V and 2 bases from J; junction bases left unmatched: 2. The CDR3 is 17 amino acids. Germline CDR1 and CDR2: KGHSH and LQKENI. MiXCR, applied by TCRdb to the 5' RACE reads, yields one record per CDR3 protein. The sample holds just under 600,000 distinct CDR3 sequences; approximately 13% are singletons and the top ten take over 12%. This chain joins TRBV18 and TRBJ2-1; TRBD2 agrees at 13 bases. The origin of this receptor is a young man who received the YFV17D yellow fever vaccine. The specimen was PBMCs, collected on the day of the yellow fever booster vaccination. CDR3 sequence: CASSPRGTSGTYNEQFF. The CDR3, as DNA: TGTGCCAGCTCACCACGGGGGACTAGCGGGACCTACAATGAGCAGTTCTTC.